The rows below give T cell receptor beta chains drawn from one sample of a study of vaccination effects on CD4 cells after COVID-19. Antigens for these TCRs are unknown. TCRdb's copy holds only in-frame clones and misses some; the assay was immunoSEQ multiplex PCR. This repertoire shows 15,000 to 20,000 clones, around three quarters found once; its top ten account for 20% to 25%. This specimen consisted of CD4+ T cells from PBMCs cultured with SARS-CoV-2 spike peptides, obtained after COVID-19 vaccination. Every receptor here comes from a human donor who had a prior SARS-CoV-2 infection. CDR3s include the opening cysteine and the closing phenylalanine or tryptophan. Each record gives: V gene, clone size, J gene, D gene, CDR3 protein, CDR3 DNA. D genes are given only for firm matches. Clone sizes are given selectively: once, few, many, or a class where the clone is expanded.

TRBV5-1,-,TRBJ1-1,-,CASSLGWATEAFF,TGCGCCAGCAGCTTGGGCTGGGCCACTGAAGCTTTCTTT
TRBV19,once,TRBJ1-5,-,CASSILGRGYNQPQHF,TGTGCCAGTAGTATTTTGGGCAGAGGATACAATCAGCCCCAGCATTTT
TRBV11-1,-,TRBJ2-3,TRBD2,CASSLAFTSGRLDTQYF,TGTGCCAGCAGCTTAGCCTTCACTAGCGGGAGGTTGGATACGCAGTATTTT
TRBV7-6,once,TRBJ2-3,TRBD2,CASSLTGLAGSTDTQYF,TGTGCCAGCAGCTTAACGGGACTAGCGGGGTCCACAGATACGCAGTATTTT
TRBV30,-,TRBJ2-7,TRBD1,CAWSPPSTGDEQYF,TGTGCCTGGAGTCCGCCCTCCACAGGGGACGAGCAGTACTTC
TRBV6-5,-,TRBJ1-4,TRBD1,CASSYKGTGYEKLFF,TGTGCCAGCAGTTACAAGGGGACAGGGTATGAAAAACTGTTTTTT
TRBV2,-,TRBJ2-3,TRBD2,CASSTVLAGRGDTQYF,TGTGCCAGCAGTACTGTACTAGCGGGACGAGGGGATACGCAGTATTTT
TRBV11-2,once,TRBJ2-2,-,CASSFSRDGELFF,TGTGCCAGCAGCTTTTCACGCGACGGGGAGCTGTTTTTT
TRBV12-3/TRBV12-4,few,TRBJ2-3,-,CASRIVGWDTQYF,TGTGCCAGCAGGATAGTTGGGTGGGATACGCAGTATTTT
TRBV2,-,TRBJ1-1,-,CASNPLSLEAFF,TGTGCCAGCAACCCTCTGAGTCTTGAAGCTTTCTTT
TRBV5-4,few,TRBJ1-2,-,CASSFEYYGYTF,TGTGCCAGCAGCTTTGAATACTATGGCTACACCTTC
TRBV10-3,-,TRBJ1-6,TRBD1,CAISPETGGDSPLHF,TGTGCCATCAGCCCCGAGACAGGGGGCGATTCACCCCTCCACTTT
TRBV24-1,-,TRBJ1-5,-,CATSDSRVSNQPQHF,TGTGCCACCAGTGACAGTCGGGTTAGCAATCAGCCCCAGCATTTT
TRBV5-4,-,TRBJ2-1,-,CASSLAKGVNEQFF,TGTGCCAGCAGCTTGGCCAAGGGTGTCAATGAGCAGTTCTTC
TRBV15,-,TRBJ2-6,-,CATSRGQTGANVLTF,TGTGCCACCAGCAGAGGACAGACTGGGGCCAACGTCCTGACTTTC
TRBV30,-,TRBJ1-2,TRBD1,CAWRGRLGRPFAPATGGEFGYTF,TGTGCCTGGAGGGGGCGACTGGGGCGGCCCTTCGCGCCCGCGACAGGGGGCGAATTCGGCTACACCTTC
TRBV28,-,TRBJ1-2,TRBD1,CASSFLWQGAVGYTF,TGTGCCAGCAGTTTTTTGTGGCAGGGGGCGGTTGGCTACACCTTC
TRBV19,-,TRBJ1-1,TRBD1,CASRRRNRGTEAFF,TGTGCCAGTAGACGCCGGAACAGGGGCACTGAAGCTTTCTTT
TRBV20-1,-,TRBJ2-1,-,CSATKNEQFF,TGCAGTGCTACCAAAAATGAGCAGTTCTTC
TRBV2,once,TRBJ1-5,TRBD1,CASRRQGEGQPQHF,TGTGCCAGCAGAAGACAGGGTGAGGGTCAGCCCCAGCATTTT
TRBV11-3,-,TRBJ2-5,-,CASSRGGDQETQYF,TGTGCCAGCAGCCGTGGCGGGGACCAAGAGACCCAGTACTTC
TRBV7-6,-,TRBJ2-1,-,CASSLARGEQFF,TGTGCCAGCAGCTTAGCTAGGGGGGAGCAGTTCTTC
TRBV4-1,few,TRBJ2-7,TRBD2,CASSQRPGLDLWQYF,TGCGCCAGCAGCCAACGGCCGGGACTAGATTTGTGGCAGTACTTC
TRBV19,-,TRBJ2-1,-,CASSTRNRGRGQFF,TGTGCCAGTAGTACCAGGAATAGGGGTAGGGGGCAGTTCTTC
TRBV6-1,-,TRBJ2-7,TRBD2,CASREPEGMGGSYEQYF,TGTGCCAGCAGGGAACCAGAGGGGATGGGCGGGAGTTACGAGCAGTACTTC
TRBV5-1,few,TRBJ1-4,-,CASSYGTGEKLFF,TGCGCCAGCAGCTACGGGACTGGAGAAAAACTGTTTTTT
TRBV18,-,TRBJ1-6,-,CASSPSLGDSPLHF,TGTGCCAGCTCACCTAGCCTGGGTGACTCACCCCTCCACTTT
TRBV7-6,-,TRBJ2-2,TRBD2,CASSFPSGGAPGELFF,TGTGCCAGCAGCTTCCCGAGCGGGGGGGCCCCCGGGGAGCTGTTTTTT
TRBV7-3,-,TRBJ2-1,TRBD2,CASSPAGGAGINEQFF,TGTGCCAGCAGCCCGGCGGGGGGAGCGGGCATCAATGAGCAGTTCTTC
TRBV5-1,few,TRBJ2-1,TRBD2,CASSLTGTSGEKQFF,TGCGCCAGCAGCTTGACCGGGACTAGCGGAGAGAAGCAGTTCTTC
TRBV7-9,-,TRBJ2-1,-,CASSIQRAEQFF,TGTGCCAGCAGCATCCAGCGAGCTGAGCAGTTCTTC
TRBV5-1,-,TRBJ1-4,-,CASSLTIGGDEKLFF,TGCGCCAGCAGCTTGACTATCGGGGGGGATGAAAAACTGTTTTTT
TRBV5-5,-,TRBJ2-3,TRBD2,CASSLRASGVADTQYF,TGTGCCAGCAGCTTGCGGGCTAGCGGGGTAGCAGATACGCAGTATTTT
TRBV5-1,-,TRBJ2-5,-,CASSPAPQETQYF,TGCGCCAGCAGCCCTGCTCCACAAGAGACCCAGTACTTC
TRBV20-1,-,TRBJ2-7,-,CSAQVGYEQYF,TGCAGTGCGCAAGTCGGCTACGAGCAGTACTTC
TRBV5-5,-,TRBJ1-6,TRBD1,CASSRPGQGRDSPLHF,TGTGCCAGCAGCCGACCGGGACAGGGAAGGGATTCACCCCTCCACTTT
TRBV7-3,-,TRBJ2-1,TRBD2,CASSSGLANEQFF,TGTGCCAGCAGCTCGGGACTAGCGAATGAGCAGTTCTTC
TRBV19,-,TRBJ1-2,TRBD1,CASSFGTGLLGYGYTF,TGTGCCAGTAGTTTCGGGACAGGGTTACTGGGCTATGGCTACACCTTC
TRBV18,-,TRBJ1-1,-,CASSPRQVTSTEAFF,TGTGCCAGCTCACCGCGCCAGGTGACAAGCACTGAAGCTTTCTTT
TRBV11-3,-,TRBJ1-6,-,CASSLGNNSPLHF,TGTGCCAGCAGCTTAGGAAATAATTCACCCCTCCACTTT
TRBV6-5,-,TRBJ2-5,-,CASRRQVRETQYF,TGTGCCAGCAGAAGACAGGTGCGGGAGACCCAGTACTTC
TRBV5-1,-,TRBJ2-3,-,CASSQDTGGSGTDTQYF,TGCGCCAGCAGCCAGGATACGGGGGGCTCAGGCACAGATACGCAGTATTTT
TRBV2,-,TRBJ2-1,-,CASSRLYSSEQFF,TGTGCCAGCAGCAGACTCTACTCCAGTGAGCAGTTCTTC
TRBV9,few,TRBJ1-2,-,CASSVEGRHRKNYGYTF,TGTGCCAGCAGCGTAGAGGGACGGCATCGGAAAAACTATGGCTACACCTTC
TRBV7-9,-,TRBJ2-1,-,CASLADSYNEQFF,TGTGCCAGCTTGGCGGACTCCTACAATGAGCAGTTCTTC
TRBV2,-,TRBJ1-2,-,CASSGRPVGGYTF,TGTGCCAGCAGTGGACGGCCGGTGGGGGGCTACACCTTC
TRBV7-3,-,TRBJ2-3,TRBD2,CASSLRLAGEDTQYF,TGTGCCAGCAGCTTGAGACTAGCGGGGGAAGATACGCAGTATTTT
TRBV6-1,-,TRBJ1-3,TRBD1,CASSDPGQGDSGNTIYF,TGTGCCAGCAGTGACCCGGGACAGGGGGACTCTGGAAACACCATATATTTT
TRBV14,-,TRBJ2-7,-,CASSRSSYEQYF,TGTGCCAGCAGTAGGAGTTCCTACGAGCAGTACTTC
TRBV12-5,-,TRBJ2-3,-,CASGLGARSTDTQYF,TGTGCTAGTGGTTTGGGGGCAAGGAGCACAGATACGCAGTATTTT
TRBV2,-,TRBJ2-5,TRBD2,CASSVRTRETQYF,TGTGCCAGCAGTGTTCGGACTAGGGAGACCCAGTACTTC
TRBV6-5,few,TRBJ2-7,-,CASRDPQGFGQYF,TGTGCCAGCAGGGACCCACAGGGTTTCGGGCAGTACTTC
TRBV27,-,TRBJ2-3,-,CASSLLAGRTDTQYF,TGTGCCAGCAGTTTATTGGCGGGTCGCACAGATACGCAGTATTTT
TRBV7-3,-,TRBJ1-6,-,CASSLTGRSPLHF,TGTGCCAGCAGCTTAACGGGACGTTCACCCCTCCACTTT